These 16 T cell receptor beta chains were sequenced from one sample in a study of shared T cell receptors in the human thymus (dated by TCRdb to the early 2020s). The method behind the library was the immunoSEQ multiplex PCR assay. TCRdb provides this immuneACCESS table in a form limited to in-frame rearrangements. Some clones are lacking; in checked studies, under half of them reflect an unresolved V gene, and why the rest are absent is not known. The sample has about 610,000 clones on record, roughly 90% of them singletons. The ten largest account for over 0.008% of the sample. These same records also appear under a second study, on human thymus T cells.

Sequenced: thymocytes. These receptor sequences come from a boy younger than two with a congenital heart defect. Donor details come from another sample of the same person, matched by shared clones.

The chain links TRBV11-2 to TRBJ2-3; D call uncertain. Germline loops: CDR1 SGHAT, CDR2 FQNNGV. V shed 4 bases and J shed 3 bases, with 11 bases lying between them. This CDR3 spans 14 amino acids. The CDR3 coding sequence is TGTGCCAGCAGCTCACCCCTAACGACAGATACGCAGTATTTT. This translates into CASSSPLTTDTQYF. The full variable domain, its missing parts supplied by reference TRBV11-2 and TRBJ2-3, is EAGVAQSPRYKIIEKRQSVAFWCNPISGHATLYWYQQILGQGPKLLIQFQNNGVVDDSQLPKDRFSAERLKGVDSTLKIQPAKLEDSAVYLCASSSPLTTDTQYFGPGTRLTVL.

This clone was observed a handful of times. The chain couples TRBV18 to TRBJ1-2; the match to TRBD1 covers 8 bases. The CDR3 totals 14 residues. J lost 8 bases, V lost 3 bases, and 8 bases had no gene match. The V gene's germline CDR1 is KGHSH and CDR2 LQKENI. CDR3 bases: TGTGCCAGCTCACCGCCACAGGGGGAATTAGGCTACACCTTC. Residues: CASSPPQGELGYTF.

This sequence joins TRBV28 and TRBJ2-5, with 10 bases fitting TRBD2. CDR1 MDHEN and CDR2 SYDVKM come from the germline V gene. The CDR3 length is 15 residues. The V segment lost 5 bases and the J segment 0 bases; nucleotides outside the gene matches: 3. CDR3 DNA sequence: TGTGCCAGCAGTCCGGGACTAGCGTACCAAGAGACCCAGTACTTC. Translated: CASSPGLAYQETQYF.

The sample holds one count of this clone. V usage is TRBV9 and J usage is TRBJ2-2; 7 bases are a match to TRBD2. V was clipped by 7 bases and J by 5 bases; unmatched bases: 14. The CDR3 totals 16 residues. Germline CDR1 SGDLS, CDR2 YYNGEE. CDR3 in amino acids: CASGLGSGKETGELFF. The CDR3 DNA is TGTGCCAGCGGCCTAGGGAGCGGGAAGGAAACCGGGGAGCTGTTTTTT.

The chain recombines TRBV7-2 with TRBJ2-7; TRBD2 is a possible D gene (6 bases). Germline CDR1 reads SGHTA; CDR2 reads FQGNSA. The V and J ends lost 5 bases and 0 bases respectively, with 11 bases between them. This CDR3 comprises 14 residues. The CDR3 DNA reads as TGTGCCAGCAGCCTAGGGGACTCCTCCTACGAGCAGTACTTC. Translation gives CASSLGDSSYEQYF.

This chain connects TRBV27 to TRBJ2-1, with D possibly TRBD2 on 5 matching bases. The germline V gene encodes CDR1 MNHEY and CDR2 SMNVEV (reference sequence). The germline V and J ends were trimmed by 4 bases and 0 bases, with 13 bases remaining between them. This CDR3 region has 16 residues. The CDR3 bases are TGTGCCAGCAGTTCTAGAGCGGAGAGCTCCTACAATGAGCAGTTCTTC. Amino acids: CASSSRAESSYNEQFF.

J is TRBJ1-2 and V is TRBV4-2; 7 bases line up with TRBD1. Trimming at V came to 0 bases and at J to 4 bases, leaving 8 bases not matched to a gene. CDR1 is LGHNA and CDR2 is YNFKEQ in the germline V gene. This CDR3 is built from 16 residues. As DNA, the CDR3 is TGTGCCAGCAGCCAAGACGGGGCAGGGGGTCTCTATGGCTACACCTTC. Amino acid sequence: CASSQDGAGGLYGYTF.

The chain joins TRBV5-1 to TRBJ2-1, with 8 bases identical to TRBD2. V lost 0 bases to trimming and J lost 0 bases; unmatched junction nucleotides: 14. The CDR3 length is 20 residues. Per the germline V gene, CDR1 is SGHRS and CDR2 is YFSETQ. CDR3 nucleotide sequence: TGCGCCAGCAGCTTGGCCCCGGGGAGCGGGAGTTCCCCCTCCTACAATGAGCAGTTCTTC. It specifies CASSLAPGSGSSPSYNEQFF.

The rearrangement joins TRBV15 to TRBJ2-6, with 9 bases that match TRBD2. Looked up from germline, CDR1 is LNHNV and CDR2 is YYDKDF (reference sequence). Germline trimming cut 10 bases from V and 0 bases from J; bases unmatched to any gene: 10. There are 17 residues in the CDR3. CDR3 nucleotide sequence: TGTGCCATTGGGGGCGGGGGGGACCCCTCTGGGGCCAACGTCCTGACTTTC. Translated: CAIGGGGDPSGANVLTF.

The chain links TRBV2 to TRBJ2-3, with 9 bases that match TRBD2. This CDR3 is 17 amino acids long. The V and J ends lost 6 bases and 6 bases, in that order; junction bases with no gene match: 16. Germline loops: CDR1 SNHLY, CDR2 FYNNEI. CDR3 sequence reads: CASSVGLAGSGGDTQYF. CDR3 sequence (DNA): TGTGCCAGCAGCGTGGGGCTAGCGGGGTCCGGGGGGGATACGCAGTATTTT.

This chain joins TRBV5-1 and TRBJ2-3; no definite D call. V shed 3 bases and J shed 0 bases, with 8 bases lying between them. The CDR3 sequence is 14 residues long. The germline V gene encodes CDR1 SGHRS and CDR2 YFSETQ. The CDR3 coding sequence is TGCGCCAGCAGCTCGACAACTAGCACAGATACGCAGTATTTT. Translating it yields CASSSTTSTDTQYF. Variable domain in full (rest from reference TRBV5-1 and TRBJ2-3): KAGVTQTPRYLIKTRGQQVTLSCSPISGHRSVSWYQQTPGQGLQFLFEYFSETQRNKGNFPGRFSGRQFSNSRSEMNVSTLELGDSALYLCASSSTTSTDTQYFGPGTRLTVL.

As DNA, the CDR3 is TGTGCCAGCAGCCCCCCGTGGTTAGGGGCTTCTAATGAAAAACTGTTTTTT. Protein: CASSPPWLGASNEKLFF. This chain connects TRBV7-9 to TRBJ1-4; weak D call: TRBD1 (5 bases). CDR1 is SEHNR, CDR2 FQNEAQ, per germline (reference sequence). V was clipped by 5 bases and J by 3 bases, with 19 bases between them. This CDR3 has 17 residues.

This CDR3 is CSARRGQPQHF. The CDR3 nucleotides are TGCAGTGCTCGCCGGGGGCAGCCCCAGCATTTT. The chain uses TRBV20-1 and TRBJ1-5; TRBD1 is a possible D gene (5 bases). The germline V gene encodes CDR1 DFQATT and CDR2 SNEGSKA (reference sequence). This CDR3 is 11 amino acids long. V was shortened by 5 bases and J by 7 bases, with 9 bases between the two germline ends.

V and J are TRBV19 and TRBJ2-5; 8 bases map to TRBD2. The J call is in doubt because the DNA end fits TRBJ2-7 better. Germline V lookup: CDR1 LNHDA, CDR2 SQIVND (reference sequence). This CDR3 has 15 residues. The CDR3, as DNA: TGTGCCAGTATTTTACCCCCGGGACTAGTCTACGAGCAGTACTTC. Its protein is CASILPPGLVYEQYF.

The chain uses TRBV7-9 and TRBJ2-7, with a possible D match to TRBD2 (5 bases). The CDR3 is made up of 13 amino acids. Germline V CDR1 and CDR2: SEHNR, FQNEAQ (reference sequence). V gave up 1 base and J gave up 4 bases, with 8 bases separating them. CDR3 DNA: TGTGCCAGCAGCTTAGACGGGAAGTACGAGCAGTACTTC. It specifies CASSLDGKYEQYF.

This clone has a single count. This chain's CDR3 is CAIYVGFEAFF. CDR3 in DNA: TGTGCCATCTACGTCGGGTTTGAAGCTTTCTTT. The rearrangement uses TRBV4-2 and TRBJ1-1, with D unresolved. With 10 bases removed from V and 7 bases from J, the gap between germline ends came to 13 bases. Germline CDR1 reads LGHNA; CDR2 reads YNFKEQ. The CDR3 contains 11 residues.